The entry below gives a single T cell receptor (beta chain) sequence along with its context. As handled by the study authors: Reference gene primer amplification gave estimated nucleated cell counts. The method was immunoSEQ multiplex PCR; TCRdb's version includes in-frame clones alone and lacks a portion of them. D and trimming come from the DNA, and the V and J calls and clone size come from that table. The sample has approximately 240,000 clones, approximately 90% seen once. Per the germline V gene, CDR1 is SEHNR and CDR2 is FQNEAQ (reference sequence). This CDR3 has 14 residues. V was pared by 6 bases and J by 5 bases, with 13 bases between. The data belong to a study of blood T cell repertoires in COVID-19. Study background: Acute and convalescent COVID-19 specimens originated in the United States, Italy and Spain.

Cohorts were assigned according to the clinical history that participants reported. The source material was PBMCs or T cells enriched from blood (not recorded which). The chain has TRBV7-9 and TRBJ1-4; D not resolved. This sequence was found in a woman in her 30s with acute COVID-19. CDR3 DNA: TGTGCCAGCAGTCAACAGACGATCAATGAAAAACTGTTTTTT. This sequence encodes CASSQQTINEKLFF.